This T cell receptor beta chain was found in a study of cytomegalovirus exposure and HLA in healthy donors. The study, taken as a whole, reports: For presence/absence analyses, sequencing depth was assumed to be roughly uniform across donors. Further analysis, carried out later, found HLA-associated TCR beta chains more clonally expanded than equally common other chains.

Primers: 60 Vbeta forward and 13 Jbeta reverse. Using immunoSEQ multiplex PCR, the repertoire was profiled, and TCRdb retains in-frame clones only, with some absent. Counted here are about 160,000 clones, more than 80% occurring once; the ten biggest clones make up 1.5% to 2%. Regarding this clone: Its antigen is undetermined.

The trim removed 6 bases at V and 2 bases at J, leaving 5 bases unmatched. The germline gives CDR1 MNHEY, CDR2 SMNVEV (reference sequence). CDR3 size: 15 residues. The J gene is TRBJ1-2, the V gene TRBV27, with TRBD1 identical over 11 bases. The receptor was derived from a woman aged 18-29 years in good health and CMV-seronegative. Sequencing was carried out using PBMCs. The CDR3, as DNA: TGTGCCAGCAGCGGCGGACAGGGGGCAAACTATGGCTACACCTTC. Residues: CASSGGQGANYGYTF.